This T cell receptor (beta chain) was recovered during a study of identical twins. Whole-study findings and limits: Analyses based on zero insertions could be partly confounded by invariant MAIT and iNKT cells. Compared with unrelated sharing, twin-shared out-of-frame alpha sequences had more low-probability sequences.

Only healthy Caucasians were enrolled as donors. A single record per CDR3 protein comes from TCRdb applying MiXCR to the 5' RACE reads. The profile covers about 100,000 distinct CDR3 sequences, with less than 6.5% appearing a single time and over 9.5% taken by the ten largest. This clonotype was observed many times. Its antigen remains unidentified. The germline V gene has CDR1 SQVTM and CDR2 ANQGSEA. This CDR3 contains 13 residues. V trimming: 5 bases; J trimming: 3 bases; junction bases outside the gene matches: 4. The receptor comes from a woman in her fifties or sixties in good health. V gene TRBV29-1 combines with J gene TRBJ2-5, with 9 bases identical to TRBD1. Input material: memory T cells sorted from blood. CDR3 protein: CSVTGGIKETQYF. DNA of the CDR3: TGCAGCGTTACAGGGGGCATCAAAGAGACCCAGTACTTC.